This TCR beta chain was identified in a study of blood T cell repertoires in COVID-19. The wider study: Collection of acute and convalescent COVID-19 samples took place in the United States, Italy and Spain. Sources were T cells, B-cell-depleted T cells, or PBMCs; the material itself was cDNA or gDNA.

How the authors handled the data: Using reference gene primer amplification, nucleated cell counts were estimated. Some clones are missing from TCRdb's copy, which holds only in-frame ones; the method was immunoSEQ multiplex PCR. V and J calls and clone size follow that table, whereas D and trimming were derived from the DNA. The sample shows around 78,000 clones, 75% to 90% of them seen only once. Trimming at V came to 5 bases and at J to 2 bases, leaving 3 bases not matched to a gene. The germline gives CDR1 MNHEY, CDR2 SMNVEV (reference sequence). The CDR3 is 14 residues long. The chain recombines TRBV27 with TRBJ1-2; 9 positions match TRBD1. This receptor was taken from a man in his forties or fifties with active COVID-19. The sequencing input was peripheral blood. CDR3 sequence (DNA): TGTGCCAGCAGTGCACAGGGGGCGAACTATGGCTACACCTTC. Its protein is CASSAQGANYGYTF.